The clone carrying this T cell receptor beta chain was counted between two and nine times. What it binds is not known. Combining a sample-barcoded 5' primer with a J-beta primer mix, a second PCR ran for roughly 6 to 12 cycles. A single record per CDR3 protein comes from TCRdb applying MiXCR to the 5' RACE reads. The table lists about a million distinct CDR3 sequences, roughly 50% of them singletons. This CDR3 is built from 14 residues. The ends were cut back, 4 bases at V and 9 bases at J, with 19 bases in the middle. Germline V gene data show CDR1 as LGHDT and CDR2 as YNNKEL (reference sequence). Aged roughly 6 to 100, donors were systemically healthy Caucasians from Russia. Each sample yielded at least 6 million isolated PBMCs. These data are taken from a study of blood T cells in healthy people across ages. The study's findings and limits: Samples with more naive T cells showed higher observed beta diversity.

The genes are TRBV3-1 and TRBJ2-7; possible D gene TRBD2, 6 bases. The material sequenced was blood. This TCR was sampled from a woman aged 55 to 70 in good health. CDR3 DNA sequence: TGTGCCAGCAGCCGAGGTGGTCGGGAGTTCGGGCAGTACTTC. It specifies CASSRGGREFGQYF.